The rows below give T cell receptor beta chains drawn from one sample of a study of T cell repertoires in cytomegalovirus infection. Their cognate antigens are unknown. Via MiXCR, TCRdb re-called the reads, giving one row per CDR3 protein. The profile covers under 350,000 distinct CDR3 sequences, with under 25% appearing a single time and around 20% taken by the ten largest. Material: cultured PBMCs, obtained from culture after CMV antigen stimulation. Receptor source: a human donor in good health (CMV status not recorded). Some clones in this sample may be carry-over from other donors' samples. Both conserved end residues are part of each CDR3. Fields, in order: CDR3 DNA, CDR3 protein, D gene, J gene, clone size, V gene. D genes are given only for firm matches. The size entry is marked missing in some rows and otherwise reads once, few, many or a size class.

CDR3nt: TGTGCCAGCGGAAGCGGGACTCACACAGATACGCAGTATTTT; CDR3aa: CASGSGTHTDTQYF; d_gene: TRBD2; j_gene: TRBJ2-3; abundance: few; v_gene: TRBV7-6
CDR3nt: TGTGCCAGCAGCTTCGAGCATCTGCACGAGCAGTACTTC; CDR3aa: CASSFEHLHEQYF; d_gene: NA; j_gene: TRBJ2-7; abundance: once; v_gene: TRBV7-9
CDR3nt: TGTGCCAGCAGCTTAGCCAGGACAGGGGGACAGCCCCAGCATTTT; CDR3aa: CASSLARTGGQPQHF; d_gene: TRBD1; j_gene: TRBJ1-5; abundance: NA; v_gene: TRBV7-2
CDR3nt: TGTGCCAGCAGCCCCTCGACTAGCGGGATAGTTAATGAGCAGTTCTTC; CDR3aa: CASSPSTSGIVNEQFF; d_gene: TRBD2; j_gene: TRBJ2-1; abundance: NA; v_gene: TRBV5-4
CDR3nt: TGTGCCAGCAGTTACTCGGCTAGCGGGGCTGGAGGAACCCAGTACTTC; CDR3aa: CASSYSASGAGGTQYF; d_gene: TRBD2; j_gene: TRBJ2-5; abundance: many; v_gene: TRBV6-6
CDR3nt: TGCGCCAGCAGCTTGGCTTCGACTAGCGAGAGCTCCTACAATGAGCAGTTCTTC; CDR3aa: CASSLASTSESSYNEQFF; d_gene: TRBD2; j_gene: TRBJ2-1; abundance: NA; v_gene: TRBV5-1
CDR3nt: TGTGCTAGTGGTTTGGCCATAGCGGGAGACCCAGAGACCCAGTACTTC; CDR3aa: CASGLAIAGDPETQYF; d_gene: TRBD2; j_gene: TRBJ2-5; abundance: once; v_gene: TRBV12-5
CDR3nt: TGTGCCACCAGTGATCCCAGGGGGTCGGACAATGAGCAGTTCTTC; CDR3aa: CATSDPRGSDNEQFF; d_gene: TRBD1; j_gene: TRBJ2-1; abundance: once; v_gene: TRBV24-1
CDR3nt: TGTGCCAGCAGTAACACTGAAGCTTTCTTT; CDR3aa: CASSNTEAFF; d_gene: NA; j_gene: TRBJ1-1; abundance: many; v_gene: TRBV6-2/TRBV6-3
CDR3nt: TGTGCCAGCAGTTACTCGGGGGGTAGCGGGAGACTCGCCACAGATACGCAGTATTTT; CDR3aa: CASSYSGGSGRLATDTQYF; d_gene: TRBD2; j_gene: TRBJ2-3; abundance: NA; v_gene: TRBV6-5
CDR3nt: TGTGCCAGCAGCCCCCAACCGATACTCTATGGCTACACCTTC; CDR3aa: CASSPQPILYGYTF; d_gene: NA; j_gene: TRBJ1-2; abundance: NA; v_gene: TRBV5-5
CDR3nt: TGTGCCACCATCACTAGCGGGACATTCAATGAGCAGTTCTTC; CDR3aa: CATITSGTFNEQFF; d_gene: TRBD2; j_gene: TRBJ2-1; abundance: many; v_gene: TRBV24-1
CDR3nt: TGCGCCAGCAGCCAAGGACACTTAGAGACCCAGTACTTC; CDR3aa: CASSQGHLETQYF; d_gene: NA; j_gene: TRBJ2-5; abundance: NA; v_gene: TRBV4-1